This TCR beta chain was identified during a study of regulatory T cells in long-lasting Graves disease (dated by TCRdb to about 2021). With respect to the entire study: Newly diagnosed Graves' disease patients had taken antithyroid drugs for less than 3 months. Peripheral blood TCR sequencing and RNA sequencing compared persistent Graves' disease patients with newly diagnosed Graves' disease patients. The study was registered as a clinical trial and conducted in China. TCR sequencing covered 13 persistent and 20 newly diagnosed Graves' disease patients, some 35 samples in total.

In light of the paper, this sample's time point label describes: newly diagnosed GD, antithyroid drugs for less than 3 months. For both TCR sequencing and RNA sequencing, RNA was extracted from PBMCs in TRIzol. Graves' disease was diagnosed according to American Thyroid Association guidelines. Patients were recruited from an endocrinology department in Xi'an, China. Each patient gave approximately 8.8 milliliters of peripheral blood, collected in an EDTA anticoagulant tube. Ficoll Paque Plus density gradient separation was used to isolate PBMCs, and no further T cell sorting was performed. An Agilent 2100 Bioanalyzer and agarose gel were used to assess RNA quality, and a NanoDrop 2000 was used to measure RNA concentration. The research as a whole found: Because the primary lesion, thyroid tissue, could not be accessed, the study looked at peripheral blood alone. More public clonotypes were shared among persistent patients (about 2,800) than among newly diagnosed patients (roughly 1,000). Sequencing and analysis were limited to the TCR beta chain. Preferential use of TRBV28, TRBJ1-2 and TRBJ2-5 was observed in persistent disease, whereas TRBV20-1 and TRBJ2-1 were favored in newly diagnosed disease. As a limitation, the authors acknowledged that the small sample size may reduce accuracy. Compared with newly diagnosed patients, patients with persistent Graves' disease had lower TCR Shannon entropy and fewer highly expanded clones, which suggests clonal expansion.

V loses 2 bases at its end and J loses 3 bases; junction bases beyond the gene matches: 5. The CDR3, from cysteine to phenylalanine, totals 15 residues. This entry keeps only the CDR3 DNA: 45 bases, framed from base 1. The germline V gene supplies CDR1 SGHTA and CDR2 FQGTGA. Library method: multiplex PCR. These reads were obtained on an Illumina HiSeq 4000. TCR beta libraries were built with iRepertoire HTBI primers and Arm-PCR amplification of CDR3 regions. Before sequencing, the PCR products went through gel purification. The study's own analysis went as follows. Across samples, roughly 60 TRBV and roughly 15 TRBJ segments were identified and used for gene usage analysis of CDR3 amino acid clonotypes. Filtered high-quality paired reads were merged into contigs using COPE and FqMerger. BLAST was used to align contigs to IMGT TRBV, TRBD and TRBJ reference genes, and CDR3 was defined according to IMGT. Clonotypes above 0.1% frequency were classified as highly expanded clones. Shannon entropy was used to measure repertoire diversity, and the Gini coefficient was used to measure V-J evenness. A clonotype was considered public if more than one individual shared it. Clones were called with MiXCR by TCRdb after fastp trimmed the public reads at Q25, and only in-frame beta chains were retained. Each CDR3 protein appears once, grouped with its most common genes and DNA. These V and J calls rely on TCRdb rather than the paper's analysis. This sample holds 580,000 or so distinct CDR3 sequences; about 16% were observed only once. Of the sample, more than 10% is held by the ten largest clones.

This clonotype has more than one count but fewer than ten. The specificity of this receptor is unknown. No base quality information exists; no much larger clone differs at one position. The same data also went into a second study, on T cells in Graves' hyperthyroidism and ophthalmopathy. Per the second study: A patient counted as having stable Graves' hyperthyroidism if no progression to ophthalmopathy occurred over 18 months of follow-up. Hyperthyroidism patients were newly diagnosed, with disease duration under 2 months, and aged 18 to 65 years. Exclusion was applied to patients with uncontrolled infections, other autoimmune diseases, pregnancy or lactation. Diagnoses were established on the basis of clinical symptoms, serum thyroxine and TRAb, thyroid ultrasound, and orbital computed tomography. A first-round RT-PCR of the TCR CDR3 used the HTBI primer set with the Qiagen OneStep RT-PCR kit. Blood samples also contained most of the expanded thyroid clonotypes (frequency above 0.001), which suggests that blood repertoires may reflect thyroid immune responses. A model built on a 13 V-J signature distinguished ophthalmopathy from stable hyperthyroidism, reaching around 90% sensitivity and 81.08% specificity in cross-validation and 80%/75% in testing. During validation, the model predicted progression to ophthalmopathy a median of about 5.9 months ahead of onset, with approximately 71% sensitivity and less than 85% specificity. TCR V-J signatures able to tell the groups apart were searched for in a discovery cohort of about a hundred patients, of whom 43 had Graves' ophthalmopathy and around 56 had stable Graves' hyperthyroidism. Prospective prediction of ophthalmopathy was tested in an independent validation cohort of approximately 18 hyperthyroidism patients and some 17 patients who later progressed to ophthalmopathy. The 100 discovery patients were divided at random into training and test sets in a 7:3 ratio. The study also compared thyroid tissue and blood T-cell repertoires from a handful of Graves' hyperthyroidism patients. After sampling, hyperthyroidism patients received methimazole starting at 30 mg daily, and ophthalmopathy patients received high-dose intravenous methylprednisolone. Libraries were constructed in a second round of multiplex PCR, after which size selection and purification were carried out. Libraries were sequenced paired-end with 100 bp reads on an Illumina HiSeq2000. Raw data were processed with SOAPnuke, discarding reads with adapters, uncalled bases, mean Phred below 15, or no exact constant-primer or identifier match. COPE v1.2.5 was used to merge the high-quality paired reads, and each unique nucleotide sequence was defined as a clonotype. MiTCR v1.1 was used to align clonotypes to the IMGT TRBV, TRBD and TRBJ reference segments. Only V-J combinations with frequency above 0.0001, covering roughly 99% of repertoires, were analysed. The TCS score was defined as the ratio of F50 (clonal expansion) to E x V (chaos), calculated using BLOSUM62-based TCRdist between CDR3 peptides within each V-J. Welch's t-statistics and random forest reduced just over 500 V-J features to under 15, which were used in a naive Bayes classifier (R e1071). Sample size was not statistically predetermined, and blinding of investigators to group allocation was not performed. According to the paper, TCR Vbeta CDR3 sequencing was carried out on over 130 peripheral blood samples, which came from under 50 ophthalmopathy, roughly 75 hyperthyroidism and roughly 17 progressor patients.

This receptor was obtained from a man aged 18 to 30 with Graves disease. Donor details come from another sample of the same person, matched by shared clones. The starting material was peripheral blood mononuclear cells (PBMCs), obtained at new diagnosis, from a patient treated with antithyroid drugs. The V and J genes are TRBV7-3 and TRBJ2-3; 7 central nucleotides agree with TRBD2. The CDR3: CASSLRGSGTDTQYF. The nucleotide sequence is TGTGCCAGCAGCTTACGCGGGAGTGGGACAGATACGCAGTATTTT.